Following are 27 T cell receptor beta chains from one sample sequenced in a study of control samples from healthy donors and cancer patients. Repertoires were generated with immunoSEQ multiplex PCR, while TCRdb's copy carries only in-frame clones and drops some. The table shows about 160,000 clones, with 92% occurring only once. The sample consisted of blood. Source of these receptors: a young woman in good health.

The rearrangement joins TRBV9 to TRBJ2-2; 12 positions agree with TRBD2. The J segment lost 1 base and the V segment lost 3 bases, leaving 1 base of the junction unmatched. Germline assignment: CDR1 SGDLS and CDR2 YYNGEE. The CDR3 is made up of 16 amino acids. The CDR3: CASSASGRGNTGELFF. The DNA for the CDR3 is TGTGCCAGCAGCGCTAGCGGGAGGGGGAACACCGGGGAGCTGTTTTTT.

For the CDR3, the DNA is TGTGCCAGCACCAGGACAGGGCGCAATCAGCCCCAGCATTTT. Amino acids: CASTRTGRNQPQHF. The chain links TRBV6-5 to TRBJ1-5; 8 nucleotides line up with TRBD1. The CDR3 contains 14 residues. Germline trimming cut 7 bases from V and 2 bases from J; bases unmatched to any gene: 4. CDR1 is MNHEY, CDR2 SVGAGI, per germline.

This CDR3 reads CASSRLAGWEQYF. For the CDR3, the DNA is TGTGCCAGCAGTAGGCTAGCGGGTTGGGAGCAGTACTTC. The chain employs TRBV6-5 and TRBJ2-7, with 8 bases lining up with TRBD2. V lost 5 bases to trimming and J lost 7 bases; unmatched junction nucleotides: 7. The CDR3 is 13 amino acids. The germline gives CDR1 MNHEY, CDR2 SVGAGI.

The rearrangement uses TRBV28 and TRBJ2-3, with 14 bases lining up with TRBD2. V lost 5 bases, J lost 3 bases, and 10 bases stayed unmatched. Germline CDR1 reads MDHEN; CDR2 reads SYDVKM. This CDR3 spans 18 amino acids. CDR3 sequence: CASSLRLAGGPSTDTQYF. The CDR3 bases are TGTGCCAGCAGTCTACGACTAGCGGGAGGGCCGTCAACAGATACGCAGTATTTT.

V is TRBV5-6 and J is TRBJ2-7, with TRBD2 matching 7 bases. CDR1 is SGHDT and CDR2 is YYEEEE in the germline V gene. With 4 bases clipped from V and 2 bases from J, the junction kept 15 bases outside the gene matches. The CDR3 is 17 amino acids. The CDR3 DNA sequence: TGTGCCAGCAGCCCGAGGATTGGTCTAGCGGCCACCTACGAGCAGTACTTC. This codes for CASSPRIGLAATYEQYF.

DNA of the CDR3: TGTGCCAGCAGCTTACCGGGACAGGGGAACGAGCAGTACTTC. Protein product: CASSLPGQGNEQYF. The chain recombines TRBV7-9 with TRBJ2-7; the match to TRBD1 covers 10 bases. From germline, CDR1 is SEHNR and CDR2 FQNEAQ (reference sequence). With 2 bases clipped from V and 5 bases from J, the junction kept 3 bases outside the gene matches. CDR3 length: 14 amino acids. The full variable domain, in which reference TRBV7-9 and TRBJ2-7 provide the parts outside the CDR3, is DTGVSQNPRHKITKRGQNVTFRCDPISEHNRLYWYRQTLGQGPEFLTYFQNEAQLEKSRLLSDRFSAERPKGSFSTLEIQRTEQGDSAMYLCASSLPGQGNEQYFGPGTRLTVT.

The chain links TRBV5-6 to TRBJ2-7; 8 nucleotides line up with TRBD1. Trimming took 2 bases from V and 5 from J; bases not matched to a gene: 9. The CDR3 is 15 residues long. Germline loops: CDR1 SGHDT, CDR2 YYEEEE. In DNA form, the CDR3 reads TGTGCCAGCAGCTTACTGACAGGGGCGGTAAACGAGCAGTACTTC. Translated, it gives CASSLLTGAVNEQYF.

The CDR3 nucleotides read TGTGCCAGCATAGAGAACACTGAAGCTTTCTTT. It specifies CASIENTEAFF. The chain has TRBV25-1 and TRBJ1-1; D is ambiguous. CDR3 length: 11 amino acids. Trimming shortened V by 7 bases and J by 1 base, and 4 bases separated the two germline ends. Germline V gives CDR1 MGHDK, CDR2 SYGVNS. Full variable domain (outside the CDR3, taken from reference TRBV25-1 and TRBJ1-1): EADIYQTPRYLVIGTGKKITLECSQTMGHDKMYWYQQDPGMELHLIHYSYGVNSTEKGDLSSESTVSRIRTEHFPLTLESARPSHTSQYLCASIENTEAFFGQGTRLTVV.

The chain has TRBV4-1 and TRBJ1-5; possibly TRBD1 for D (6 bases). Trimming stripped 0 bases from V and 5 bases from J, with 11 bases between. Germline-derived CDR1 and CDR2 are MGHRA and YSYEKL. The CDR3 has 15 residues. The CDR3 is CASSQDWGRHQPQHF. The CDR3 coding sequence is TGCGCCAGCAGCCAAGATTGGGGGCGCCATCAGCCCCAGCATTTT.

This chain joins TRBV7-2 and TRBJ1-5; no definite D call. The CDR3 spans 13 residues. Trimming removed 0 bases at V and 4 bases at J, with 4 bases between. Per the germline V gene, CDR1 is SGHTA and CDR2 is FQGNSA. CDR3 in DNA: TGTGCCAGCAGCTTAGCTACTAATCAGCCCCAGCATTTT. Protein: CASSLATNQPQHF.

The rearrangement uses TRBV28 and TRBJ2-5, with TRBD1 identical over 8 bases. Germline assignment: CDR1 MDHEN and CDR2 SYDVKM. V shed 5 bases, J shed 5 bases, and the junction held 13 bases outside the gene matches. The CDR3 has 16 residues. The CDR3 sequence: CASSGRTGQVLETQYF. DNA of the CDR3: TGTGCCAGCAGTGGTAGGACAGGGCAAGTTTTGGAGACCCAGTACTTC.

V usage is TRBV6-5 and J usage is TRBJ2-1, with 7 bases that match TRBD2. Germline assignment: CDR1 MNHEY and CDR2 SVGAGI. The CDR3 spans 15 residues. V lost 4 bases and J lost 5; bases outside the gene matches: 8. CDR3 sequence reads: CASSWGGGVNNEQFF. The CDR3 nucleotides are TGTGCCAGCAGTTGGGGGGGAGGGGTTAACAATGAGCAGTTCTTC.

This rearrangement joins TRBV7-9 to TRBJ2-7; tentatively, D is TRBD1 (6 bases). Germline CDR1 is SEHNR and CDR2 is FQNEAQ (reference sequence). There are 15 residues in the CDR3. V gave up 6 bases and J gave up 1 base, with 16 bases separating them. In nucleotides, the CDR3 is TGTGCCAGCAGTCCGGACAGACGCTCTTCCTACGAGCAGTACTTC. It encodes CASSPDRRSSYEQYF.

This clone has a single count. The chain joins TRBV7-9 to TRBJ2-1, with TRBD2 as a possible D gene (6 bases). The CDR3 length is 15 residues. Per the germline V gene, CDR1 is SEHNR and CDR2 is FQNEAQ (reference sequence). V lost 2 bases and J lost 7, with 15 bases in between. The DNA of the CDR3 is TGTGCCAGCAGCTTATCACTAGCCTTAGGGAATGAGCAGTTCTTC. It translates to CASSLSLALGNEQFF.

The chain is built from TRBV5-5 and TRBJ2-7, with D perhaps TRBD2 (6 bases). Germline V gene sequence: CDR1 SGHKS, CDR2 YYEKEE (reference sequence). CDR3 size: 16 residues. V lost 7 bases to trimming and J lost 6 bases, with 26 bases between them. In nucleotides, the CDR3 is TGTGCCAGCGGTCCCCCATACCGGGACTCCCAGCGCGAGCAGTACTTC. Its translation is CASGPPYRDSQREQYF.

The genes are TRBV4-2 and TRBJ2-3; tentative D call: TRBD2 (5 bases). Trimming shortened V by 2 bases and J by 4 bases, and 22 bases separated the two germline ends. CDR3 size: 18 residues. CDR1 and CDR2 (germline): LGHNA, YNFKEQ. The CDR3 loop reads CASSQSSRRANRPDTQYF. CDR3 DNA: TGTGCCAGCAGCCAATCGTCGAGGCGGGCAAACCGGCCAGATACGCAGTATTTT.

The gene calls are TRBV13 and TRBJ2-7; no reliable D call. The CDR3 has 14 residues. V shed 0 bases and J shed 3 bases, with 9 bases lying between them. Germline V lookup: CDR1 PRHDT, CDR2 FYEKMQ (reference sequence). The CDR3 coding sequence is TGTGCCAGCAGCTTAGGGCAGATCCTCTACGAGCAGTACTTC. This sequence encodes CASSLGQILYEQYF.

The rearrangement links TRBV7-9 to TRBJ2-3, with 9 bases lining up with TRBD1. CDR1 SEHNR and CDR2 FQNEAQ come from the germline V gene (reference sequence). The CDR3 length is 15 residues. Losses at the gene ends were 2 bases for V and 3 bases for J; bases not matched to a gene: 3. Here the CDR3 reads CASSLRDRATDTQYF. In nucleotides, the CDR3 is TGTGCCAGCAGCTTACGGGACAGGGCTACAGATACGCAGTATTTT. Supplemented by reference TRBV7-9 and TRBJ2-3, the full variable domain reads DTGVSQNPRHKITKRGQNVTFRCDPISEHNRLYWYRQTLGQGPEFLTYFQNEAQLEKSRLLSDRFSAERPKGSFSTLEIQRTEQGDSAMYLCASSLRDRATDTQYFGPGTRLTVL.

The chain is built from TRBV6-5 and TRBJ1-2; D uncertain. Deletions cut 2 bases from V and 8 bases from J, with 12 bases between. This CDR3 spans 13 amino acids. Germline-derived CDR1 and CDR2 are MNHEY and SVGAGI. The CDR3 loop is CASSYAAGSGYTF. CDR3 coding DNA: TGTGCCAGCAGTTACGCGGCTGGATCCGGCTACACCTTC.

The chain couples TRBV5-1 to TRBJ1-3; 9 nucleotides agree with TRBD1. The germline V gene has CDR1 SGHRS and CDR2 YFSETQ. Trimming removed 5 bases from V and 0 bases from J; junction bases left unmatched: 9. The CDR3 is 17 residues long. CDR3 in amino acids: CASRMRTGAFSGNTIYF. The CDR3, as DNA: TGCGCCAGCAGAATGCGGACAGGGGCGTTCTCTGGAAACACCATATATTTT.

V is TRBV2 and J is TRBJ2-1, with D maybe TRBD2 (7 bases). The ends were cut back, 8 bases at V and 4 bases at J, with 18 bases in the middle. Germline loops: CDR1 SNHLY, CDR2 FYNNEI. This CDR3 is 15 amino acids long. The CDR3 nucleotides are TGTGCCAGCCGTGGGGGGGCCGGGAGTTACAATGAGCAGTTCTTC. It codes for CASRGGAGSYNEQFF.

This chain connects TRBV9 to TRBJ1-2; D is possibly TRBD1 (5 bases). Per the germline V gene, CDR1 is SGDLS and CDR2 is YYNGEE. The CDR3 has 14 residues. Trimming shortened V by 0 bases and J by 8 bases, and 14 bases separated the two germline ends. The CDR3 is CASSVATGWDGYTF. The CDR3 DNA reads TGTGCCAGCAGCGTAGCTACTGGGTGGGACGGCTACACCTTC.

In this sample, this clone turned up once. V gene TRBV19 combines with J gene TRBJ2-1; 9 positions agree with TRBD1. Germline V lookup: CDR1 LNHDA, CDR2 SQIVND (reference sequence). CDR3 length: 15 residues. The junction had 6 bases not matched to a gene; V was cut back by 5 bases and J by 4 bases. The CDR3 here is CASSALGTGYNEQFF. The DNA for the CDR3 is TGTGCCAGTAGTGCGCTCGGGACAGGGTACAATGAGCAGTTCTTC.

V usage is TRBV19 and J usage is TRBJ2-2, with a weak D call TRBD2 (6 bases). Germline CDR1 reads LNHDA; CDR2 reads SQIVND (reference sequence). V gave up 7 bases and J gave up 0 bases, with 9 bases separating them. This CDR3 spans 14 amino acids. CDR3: CASTRLANTGELFF. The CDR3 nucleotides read TGTGCCAGTACCCGACTAGCGAACACCGGGGAGCTGTTTTTT.

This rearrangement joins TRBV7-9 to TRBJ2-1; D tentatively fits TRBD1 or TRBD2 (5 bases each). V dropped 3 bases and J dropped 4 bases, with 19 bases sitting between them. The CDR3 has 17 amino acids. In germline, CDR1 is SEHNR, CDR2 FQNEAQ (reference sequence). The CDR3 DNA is TGTGCCAGCAGCTTGGGGACGGATTTTGTTAGGTACAATGAGCAGTTCTTC. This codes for CASSLGTDFVRYNEQFF.

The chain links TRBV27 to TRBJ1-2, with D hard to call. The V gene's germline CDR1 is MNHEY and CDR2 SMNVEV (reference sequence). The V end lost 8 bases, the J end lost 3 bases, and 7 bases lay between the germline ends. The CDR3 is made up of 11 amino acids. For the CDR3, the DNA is TGTGCCAGCGGGTTCCACTATGGCTACACCTTC. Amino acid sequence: CASGFHYGYTF.

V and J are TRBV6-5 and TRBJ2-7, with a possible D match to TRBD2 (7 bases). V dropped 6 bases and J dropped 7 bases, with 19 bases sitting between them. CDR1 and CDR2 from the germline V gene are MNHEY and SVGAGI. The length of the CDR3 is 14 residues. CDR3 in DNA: TGTGCCAGCAGCCTTGGGGGGGCCCGTAATGAGCAGTACTTC. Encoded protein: CASSLGGARNEQYF.